This T cell receptor beta chain was recovered during a study of T cell changes during pregnancy in multiple sclerosis. With 6 bases clipped from V and 8 bases from J, the junction kept 8 bases outside the gene matches. Looked up from germline, CDR1 is MNHEY and CDR2 is SVGAGI. This CDR3 spans 13 amino acids. Produced via immunoSEQ multiplex PCR; TCRdb's table is partial and in-frame only. The sample yields 35,000 to 40,000 clones, 88% seen once. The specimen comprised CD4+ T cells from peripheral blood mononuclear cells, sampled before pregnancy. The chain is built from TRBV6-5 and TRBJ1-2, with 8 bases matching TRBD1. The TCR originated in a female donor with multiple sclerosis, enrolled in a pregnancy study. CDR3 region: CASRGTGSKGYTF. The CDR3 DNA is TGTGCCAGCAGGGGGACAGGTAGTAAGGGCTACACCTTC.